The source of this T cell receptor beta chain is a study of blood T cell repertoires in COVID-19. On the study more broadly: Sources were T cells, B-cell-depleted T cells, or PBMCs; the material itself was cDNA or gDNA.

The V gene lost 8 bases and the J gene lost 4 bases, with 8 bases spanning the gap. Germline V CDR1 and CDR2: LGHDT, YNNKEL (reference sequence). This CDR3 is built from 11 residues. Authors' data handling: Amplification of reference gene primers was used by the study to estimate nucleated cell counts. Some clones are missing from TCRdb's copy, which holds only in-frame ones; the method was immunoSEQ multiplex PCR. That table furnishes V, J and clone size, whereas the DNA furnished D and trimming. The sample includes 150,000 or so clones, about four fifths of them seen just once. The genes are TRBV3-1 (or the pseudogene TRBV3-2) and TRBJ2-5; D may be TRBD2 (6 bases). This sequence was found in a human donor with acute or convalescent COVID-19. The donor label of this sample is uncertain. Input material: peripheral blood. The CDR3 region is CASRRGETQYF. For the CDR3, the DNA is TGTGCCAGCCGGCGGGGAGAGACCCAGTACTTC.